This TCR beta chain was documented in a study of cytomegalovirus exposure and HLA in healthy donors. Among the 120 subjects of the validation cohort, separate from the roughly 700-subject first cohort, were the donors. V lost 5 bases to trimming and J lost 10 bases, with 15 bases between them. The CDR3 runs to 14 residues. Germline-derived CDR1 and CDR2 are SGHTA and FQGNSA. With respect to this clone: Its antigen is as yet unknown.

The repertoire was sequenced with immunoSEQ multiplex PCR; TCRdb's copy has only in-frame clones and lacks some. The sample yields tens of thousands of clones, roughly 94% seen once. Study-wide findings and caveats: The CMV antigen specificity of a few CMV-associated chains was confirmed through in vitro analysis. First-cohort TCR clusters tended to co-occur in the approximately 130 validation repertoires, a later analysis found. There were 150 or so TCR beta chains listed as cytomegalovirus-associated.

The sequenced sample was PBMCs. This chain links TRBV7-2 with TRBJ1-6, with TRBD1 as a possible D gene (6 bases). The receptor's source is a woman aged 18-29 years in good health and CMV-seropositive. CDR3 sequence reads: CASSSYRDPSPLHF. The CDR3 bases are TGTGCCAGCAGCAGTTACAGGGATCCCTCACCCCTCCACTTT.